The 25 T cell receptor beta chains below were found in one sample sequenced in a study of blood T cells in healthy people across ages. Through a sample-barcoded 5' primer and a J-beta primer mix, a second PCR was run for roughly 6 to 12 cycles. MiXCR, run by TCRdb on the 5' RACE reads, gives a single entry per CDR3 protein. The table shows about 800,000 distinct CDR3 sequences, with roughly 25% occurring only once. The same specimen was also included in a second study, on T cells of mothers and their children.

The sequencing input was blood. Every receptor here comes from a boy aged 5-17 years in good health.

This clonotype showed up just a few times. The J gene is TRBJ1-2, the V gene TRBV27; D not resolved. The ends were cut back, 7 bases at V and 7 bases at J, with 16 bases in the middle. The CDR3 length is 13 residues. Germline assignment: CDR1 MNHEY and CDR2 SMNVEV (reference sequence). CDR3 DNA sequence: TGTGCCAGCAAGGCCTTGGTTTCTAGTGGCTACACCTTC. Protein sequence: CASKALVSSGYTF.

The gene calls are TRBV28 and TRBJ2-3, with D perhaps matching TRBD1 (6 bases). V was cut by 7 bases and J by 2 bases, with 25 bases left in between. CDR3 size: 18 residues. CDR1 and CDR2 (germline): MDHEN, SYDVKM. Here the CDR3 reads CASISPGWGRADTDTQYF. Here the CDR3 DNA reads TGTGCCAGCATAAGCCCGGGTTGGGGGCGAGCGGACACAGATACGCAGTATTTT. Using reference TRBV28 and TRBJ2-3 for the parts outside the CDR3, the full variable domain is DVKVTQSSRYLVKRTGEKVFLECVQDMDHENMFWYRQDPGLGLRLIYFSYDVKMKEKGDIPEGYSVSREKKERFSLILESASTNQTSMYLCASISPGWGRADTDTQYFGPGTRLTVL.

Written as DNA, the CDR3 is TGTGCCAGCAGTGACGGACAGTCCTATGGCTACACCTTC. It specifies CASSDGQSYGYTF. The chain employs TRBV25-1 and TRBJ1-2, with D perhaps TRBD1 (6 bases). The V gene's germline CDR1 is MGHDK and CDR2 SYGVNS. This CDR3 region has 13 residues. V shed 3 bases and J shed 4 bases, with 9 bases lying between them.

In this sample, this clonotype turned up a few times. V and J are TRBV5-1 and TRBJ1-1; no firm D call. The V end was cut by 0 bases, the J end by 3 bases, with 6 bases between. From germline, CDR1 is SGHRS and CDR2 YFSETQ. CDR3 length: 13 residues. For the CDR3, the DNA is TGCGCCAGCAGCTTGGTGGCGGACACTGAAGCTTTCTTT. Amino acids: CASSLVADTEAFF.

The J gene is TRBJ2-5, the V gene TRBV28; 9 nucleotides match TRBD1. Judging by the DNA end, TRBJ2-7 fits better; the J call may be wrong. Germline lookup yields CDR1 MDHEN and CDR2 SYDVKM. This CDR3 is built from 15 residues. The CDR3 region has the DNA TGTGCCAGCAGCTCCGGGACAGGGAGCTCCTACGAGCAGTACTTC. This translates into CASSSGTGSSYEQYF.

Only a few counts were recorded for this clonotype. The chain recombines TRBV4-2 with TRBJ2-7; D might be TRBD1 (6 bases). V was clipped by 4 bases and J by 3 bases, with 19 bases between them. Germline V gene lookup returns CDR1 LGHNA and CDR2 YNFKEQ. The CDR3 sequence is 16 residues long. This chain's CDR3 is CASSPSSGQAFYEQYF. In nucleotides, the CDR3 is TGTGCCAGCAGCCCATCTTCGGGACAAGCCTTCTACGAGCAGTACTTC.

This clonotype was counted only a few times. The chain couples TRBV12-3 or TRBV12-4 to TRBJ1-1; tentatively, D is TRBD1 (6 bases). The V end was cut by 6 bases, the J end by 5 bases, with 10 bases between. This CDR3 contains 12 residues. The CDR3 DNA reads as TGTGCCAGCAGCGAACAGGGAACTGAAGCTTTCTTT. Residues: CASSEQGTEAFF.

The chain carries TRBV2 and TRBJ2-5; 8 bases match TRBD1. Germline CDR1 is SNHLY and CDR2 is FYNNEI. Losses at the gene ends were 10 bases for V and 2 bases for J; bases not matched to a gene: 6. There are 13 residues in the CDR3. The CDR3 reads CAIKTGEQETQYF. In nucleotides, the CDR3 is TGTGCCATCAAGACAGGGGAACAAGAGACCCAGTACTTC.

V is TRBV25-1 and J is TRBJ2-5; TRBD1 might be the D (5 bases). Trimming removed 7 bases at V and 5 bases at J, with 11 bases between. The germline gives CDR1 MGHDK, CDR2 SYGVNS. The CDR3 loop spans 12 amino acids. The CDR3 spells CASTGQVETQYF. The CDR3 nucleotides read TGTGCCAGCACAGGGCAGGTTGAGACCCAGTACTTC. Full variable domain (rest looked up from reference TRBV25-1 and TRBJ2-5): EADIYQTPRYLVIGTGKKITLECSQTMGHDKMYWYQQDPGMELHLIHYSYGVNSTEKGDLSSESTVSRIRTEHFPLTLESARPSHTSQYLCASTGQVETQYFGPGTRLLVL.

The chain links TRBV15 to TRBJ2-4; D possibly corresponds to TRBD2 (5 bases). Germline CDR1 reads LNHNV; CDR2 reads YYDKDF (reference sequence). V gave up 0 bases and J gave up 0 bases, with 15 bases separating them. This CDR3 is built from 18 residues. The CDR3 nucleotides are TGTGCCACCAGCAGAGATCGCAGTGCGGGTCTAGCCAAAAACATTCAGTACTTC. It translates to CATSRDRSAGLAKNIQYF.

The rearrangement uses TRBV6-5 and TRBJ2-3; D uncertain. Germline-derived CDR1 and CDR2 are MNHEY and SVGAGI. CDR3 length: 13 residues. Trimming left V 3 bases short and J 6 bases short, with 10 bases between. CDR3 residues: CASSYARQDTQYF. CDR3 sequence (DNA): TGTGCCAGCAGTTATGCGAGGCAGGATACGCAGTATTTT.

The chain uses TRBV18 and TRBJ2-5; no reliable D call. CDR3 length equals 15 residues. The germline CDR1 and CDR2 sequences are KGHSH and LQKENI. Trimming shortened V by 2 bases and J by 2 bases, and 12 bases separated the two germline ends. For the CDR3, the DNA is TGTGCCAGCTCACCAGGCTTGGGTTTACAAGAGACCCAGTACTTC. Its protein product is CASSPGLGLQETQYF.

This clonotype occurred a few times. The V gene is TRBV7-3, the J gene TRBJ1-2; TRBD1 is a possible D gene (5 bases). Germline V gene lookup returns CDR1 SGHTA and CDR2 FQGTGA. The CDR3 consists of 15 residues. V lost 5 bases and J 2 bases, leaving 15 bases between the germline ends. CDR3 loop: CASSNSQGANYGYTF. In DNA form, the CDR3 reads TGTGCCAGCAGCAACAGCCAGGGAGCGAACTATGGCTACACCTTC.

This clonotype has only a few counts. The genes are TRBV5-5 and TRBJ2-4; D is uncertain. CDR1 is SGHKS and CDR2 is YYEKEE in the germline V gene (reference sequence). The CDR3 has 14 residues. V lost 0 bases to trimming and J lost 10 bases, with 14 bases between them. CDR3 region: CASSLGSAGPIQYF. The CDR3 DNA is TGTGCCAGCAGCTTGGGCTCGGCAGGCCCGATTCAGTACTTC.

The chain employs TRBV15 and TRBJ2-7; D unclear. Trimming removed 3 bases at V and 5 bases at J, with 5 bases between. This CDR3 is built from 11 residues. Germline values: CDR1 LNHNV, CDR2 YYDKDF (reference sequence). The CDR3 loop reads CATSSQNEQYF. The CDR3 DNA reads TGTGCCACCAGCAGTCAGAACGAGCAGTACTTC.

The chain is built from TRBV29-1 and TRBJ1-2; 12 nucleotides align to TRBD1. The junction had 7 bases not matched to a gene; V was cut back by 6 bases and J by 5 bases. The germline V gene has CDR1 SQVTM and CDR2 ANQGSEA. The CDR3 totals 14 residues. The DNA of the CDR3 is TGCAGCGTAGCCGGGACAGGGGGCCGGTATGGCTACACCTTC. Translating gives CSVAGTGGRYGYTF.

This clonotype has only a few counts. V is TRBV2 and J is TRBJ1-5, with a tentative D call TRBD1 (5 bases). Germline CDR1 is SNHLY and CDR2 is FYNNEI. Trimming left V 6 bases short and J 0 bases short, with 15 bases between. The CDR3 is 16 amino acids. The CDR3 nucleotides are TGTGCCAGCAGAGCCCCGGGACGGATTAGCAATCAGCCCCAGCATTTT. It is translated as CASRAPGRISNQPQHF.

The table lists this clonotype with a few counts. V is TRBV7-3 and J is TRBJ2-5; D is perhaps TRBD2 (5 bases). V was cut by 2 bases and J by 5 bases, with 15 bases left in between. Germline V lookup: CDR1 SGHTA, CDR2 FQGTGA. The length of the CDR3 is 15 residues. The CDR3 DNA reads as TGTGCCAGCAGCTTAGGCGAGAAGCGGCAGGAGACCCAGTACTTC. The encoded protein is CASSLGEKRQETQYF.

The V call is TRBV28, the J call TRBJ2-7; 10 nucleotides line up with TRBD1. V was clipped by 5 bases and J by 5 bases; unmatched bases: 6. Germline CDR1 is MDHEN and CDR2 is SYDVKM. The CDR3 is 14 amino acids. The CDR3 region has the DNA TGTGCCAGCAGTACCGGGACAGGGGTCGACGAGCAGTACTTC. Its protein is CASSTGTGVDEQYF.

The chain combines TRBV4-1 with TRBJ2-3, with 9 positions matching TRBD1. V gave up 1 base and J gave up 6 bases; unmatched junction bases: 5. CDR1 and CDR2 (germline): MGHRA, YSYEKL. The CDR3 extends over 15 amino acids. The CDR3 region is CASSQGDRVSDTQYF. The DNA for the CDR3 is TGCGCCAGCAGCCAAGGGGACAGGGTGTCTGATACGCAGTATTTT.

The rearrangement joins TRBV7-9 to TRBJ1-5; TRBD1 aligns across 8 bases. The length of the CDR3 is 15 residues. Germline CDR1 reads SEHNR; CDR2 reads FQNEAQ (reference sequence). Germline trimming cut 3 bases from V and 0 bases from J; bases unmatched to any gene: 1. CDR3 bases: TGTGCCAGCAGCTTCACAGGGGGTAGCAATCAGCCCCAGCATTTT. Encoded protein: CASSFTGGSNQPQHF.

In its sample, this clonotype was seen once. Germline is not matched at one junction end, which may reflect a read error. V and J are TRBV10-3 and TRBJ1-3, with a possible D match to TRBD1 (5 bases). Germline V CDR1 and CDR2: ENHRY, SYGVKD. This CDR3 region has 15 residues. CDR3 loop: CASRGDAYSGNTIYF. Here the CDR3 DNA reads TGTGCCTCTCGCGGGGACGCATACTCTGGTAACACCATATATTTT.

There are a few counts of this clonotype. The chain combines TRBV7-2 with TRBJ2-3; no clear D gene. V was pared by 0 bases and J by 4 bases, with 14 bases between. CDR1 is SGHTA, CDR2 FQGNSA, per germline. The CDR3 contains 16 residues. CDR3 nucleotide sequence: TGTGCCAGCAGCTTAGCGAGAGCCAGGTTGGCAGATACGCAGTATTTT. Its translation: CASSLARARLADTQYF.

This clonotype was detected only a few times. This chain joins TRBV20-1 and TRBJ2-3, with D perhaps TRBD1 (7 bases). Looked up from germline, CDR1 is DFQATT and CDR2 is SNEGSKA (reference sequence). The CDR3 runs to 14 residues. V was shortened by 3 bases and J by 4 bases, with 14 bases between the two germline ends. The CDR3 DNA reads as TGCAGTGCTAGGGGAGACAGGGAGGCAGATACGCAGTATTTT. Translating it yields CSARGDREADTQYF.

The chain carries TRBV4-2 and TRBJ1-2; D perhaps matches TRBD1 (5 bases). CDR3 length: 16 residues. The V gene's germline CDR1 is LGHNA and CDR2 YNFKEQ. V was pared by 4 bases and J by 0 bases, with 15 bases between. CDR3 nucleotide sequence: TGTGCCAGCAGCCCCGCCCAGGGCGATTCTAACTATGGCTACACCTTC. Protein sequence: CASSPAQGDSNYGYTF.